This T cell receptor (beta chain) was sequenced in a study of OX40 agonist ivuxolimab in advanced cancers. TCRdb's table, derived via immunoSEQ multiplex PCR, lists solely in-frame clones and lacks some. The sample shows roughly 81,000 clones, approximately 90% of them seen only once. This CDR3 has 15 amino acids. Germline assignment: CDR1 LGHNA and CDR2 YNFKEQ. V lost 0 bases, J lost 10 bases, and 19 bases lay in between. Material: CD4+ or CD8+ T cells sorted from blood, obtained in a trial of the OX40 agonist ivuxolimab. The V call is TRBV4-2, the J call TRBJ2-7; unclear D gene. This sequence was found in an adult with an advanced solid tumor such as melanoma, head and neck, liver or kidney cancer. The CDR3 DNA sequence: TGTGCCAGCAGCCAAGATCTTTTTCAAGTCCTGCCCCAGTACTTC. Amino acids: CASSQDLFQVLPQYF.